This TCR beta chain comes out of a study of CD8 T cells in Susac syndrome. The CDR3 sequence is 15 residues long. Trimming cost V 0 bases and J 6 bases; bases outside gene matches: 7. In germline, CDR1 is MNHEY, CDR2 SVGAGI. CD8+ and CD4+ T cells from blood underwent TCR beta sequencing. Negative isolation yielded CD4+ and CD8+ T cells, and FACS enriched TEMRA cells. Reverse transcription of roughly 0.5 to 1 ug RNA used random hexamers. It was immunoSEQ multiplex PCR that amplified TCR beta CDR3 across 54 Vbeta and 13 Jbeta. TCRdb fed the immunoSEQ multiplex PCR reads into MiXCR, producing one record per CDR3 protein. The top ten clones hold approximately 0.073% of a sample with about 160,000 distinct CDR3 sequences, 90% to 95% of them seen once.

The chain recombines TRBV6-5 with TRBJ1-2; 7 bases agree with TRBD1. Sequences were obtained from CD4+ T cells from PBMCs. This receptor was obtained from a human donor in good health. The CDR3 coding sequence is TGTGCCAGCAGTTACTCGAGGGGGCGCGGCCATGGCTACACCTTC. Protein sequence: CASSYSRGRGHGYTF.